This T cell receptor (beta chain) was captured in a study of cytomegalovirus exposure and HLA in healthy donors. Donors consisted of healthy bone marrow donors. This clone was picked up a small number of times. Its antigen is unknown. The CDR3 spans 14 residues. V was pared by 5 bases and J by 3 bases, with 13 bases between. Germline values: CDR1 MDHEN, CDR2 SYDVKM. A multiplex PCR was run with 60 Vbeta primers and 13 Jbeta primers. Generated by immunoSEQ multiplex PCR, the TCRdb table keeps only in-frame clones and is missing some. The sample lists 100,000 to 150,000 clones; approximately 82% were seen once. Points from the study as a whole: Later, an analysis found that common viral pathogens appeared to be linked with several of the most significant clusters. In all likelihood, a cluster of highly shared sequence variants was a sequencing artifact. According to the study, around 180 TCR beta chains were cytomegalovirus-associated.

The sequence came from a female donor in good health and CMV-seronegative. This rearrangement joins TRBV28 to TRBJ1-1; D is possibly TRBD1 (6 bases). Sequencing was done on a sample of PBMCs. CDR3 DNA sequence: TGTGCCAGCAGTGTCGGACAGTTGCACACTGAAGCTTTCTTT. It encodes CASSVGQLHTEAFF.